This T cell receptor (beta chain) was recorded in a study of response to subunit inactivated influenza vaccine. V was pared by 5 bases and J by 9 bases, with 5 bases between. Germline V gene data show CDR1 as SGHAT and CDR2 as FQNNGV. The CDR3 has 9 residues. TCRdb reanalysed the RT-PCR reads using MiXCR and keeps one entry per CDR3 protein. The table records roughly 650,000 distinct CDR3 sequences, approximately 14% of them present only once. This sequence joins TRBV11-2 and TRBJ2-7; no clear D gene. The sequence was collected from a man aged 45-65 years who received an inactivated influenza vaccine. The starting material was PBMCs from blood, obtained less than 13 days after vaccination. The CDR3 DNA follows: TGTGCCAGCAGCCGGAGGCAGTACTTC. Translated: CASSRRQYF.